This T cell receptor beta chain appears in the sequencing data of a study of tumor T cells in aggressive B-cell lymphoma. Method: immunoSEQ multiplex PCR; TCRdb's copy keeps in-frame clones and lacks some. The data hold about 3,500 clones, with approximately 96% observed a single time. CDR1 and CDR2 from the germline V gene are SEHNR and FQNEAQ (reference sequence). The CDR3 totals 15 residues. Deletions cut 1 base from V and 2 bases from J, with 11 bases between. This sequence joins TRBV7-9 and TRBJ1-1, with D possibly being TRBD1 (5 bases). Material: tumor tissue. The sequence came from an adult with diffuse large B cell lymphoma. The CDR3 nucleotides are TGTGCCAGCAGCTTAGGTGACAGAGACAACACTGAAGCTTTCTTT. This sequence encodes CASSLGDRDNTEAFF.